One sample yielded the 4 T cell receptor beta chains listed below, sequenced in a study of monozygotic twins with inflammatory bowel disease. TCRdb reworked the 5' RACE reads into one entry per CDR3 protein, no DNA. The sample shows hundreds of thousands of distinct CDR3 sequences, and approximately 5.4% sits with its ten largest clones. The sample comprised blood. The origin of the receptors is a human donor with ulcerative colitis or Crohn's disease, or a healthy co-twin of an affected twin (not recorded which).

This CDR3 reads CASSSGGLGTDTQYF. The chain is built from TRBV19 and TRBJ2-3; the TCRdb call, TRBD1, lacks DNA for checking. In germline, CDR1 is LNHDA, CDR2 SQIVND (reference sequence). The CDR3 runs 15 residues.

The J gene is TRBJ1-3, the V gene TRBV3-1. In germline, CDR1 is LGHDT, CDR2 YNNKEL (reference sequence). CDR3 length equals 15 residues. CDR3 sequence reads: CASSQTTPSGNTIYF.

The CDR3 sequence: CASSRSGGASGAKNIQYF. The chain joins TRBV3-1 to TRBJ2-4; TCRdb designates TRBD2, a call that cannot be tested without DNA. CDR1 is LGHDT, CDR2 YNNKEL, per germline (reference sequence). This CDR3 spans 18 amino acids.

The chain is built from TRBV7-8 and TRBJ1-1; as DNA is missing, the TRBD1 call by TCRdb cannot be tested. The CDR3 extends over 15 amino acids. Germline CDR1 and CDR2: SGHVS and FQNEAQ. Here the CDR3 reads CASSFIRTINTEAFF.